A single sample gave rise to the 2 T cell receptor beta chains below, sequenced in a study of cytomegalovirus exposure and HLA in healthy donors. Primers: 60 Vbeta forward and 13 Jbeta reverse. Some clones are missing from TCRdb's copy, which holds only in-frame ones; the method was immunoSEQ multiplex PCR. The data contain approximately 160,000 clones, 80% of them seen just once; the ten biggest clones take up roughly 2%. Sequenced sample: PBMCs. These receptors were collected from a human donor in good health.

This clone was recorded only once. The chain is built from TRBV5-4 and TRBJ1-1; D is unresolved. The V end was cut by 0 bases, the J end by 2 bases, with 11 bases between. This CDR3 comprises 15 residues. Per the germline V gene, CDR1 is SGHNT and CDR2 is YYREEE (reference sequence). Here the CDR3 DNA reads TGTGCCAGCAGCTTGGGCGCAGGCTCCAACACTGAAGCTTTCTTT. Amino acids: CASSLGAGSNTEAFF.

The rearrangement joins TRBV7-9 to TRBJ1-6, with 7 positions matching TRBD1. V was clipped by 2 bases and J by 5 bases; unmatched bases: 0. CDR1 is SEHNR and CDR2 is FQNEAQ in the germline V gene (reference sequence). The CDR3 has 14 amino acids. The CDR3 is CASSLTGDNSPLHF. The CDR3 DNA is TGTGCCAGCAGCTTAACAGGGGATAATTCACCCCTCCACTTT. Based on the CDR3 plus reference TRBV7-9 and TRBJ1-6, the full variable domain is DTGVSQNPRHKITKRGQNVTFRCDPISEHNRLYWYRQTLGQGPEFLTYFQNEAQLEKSRLLSDRFSAERPKGSFSTLEIQRTEQGDSAMYLCASSLTGDNSPLHFGNGTRLTVT.